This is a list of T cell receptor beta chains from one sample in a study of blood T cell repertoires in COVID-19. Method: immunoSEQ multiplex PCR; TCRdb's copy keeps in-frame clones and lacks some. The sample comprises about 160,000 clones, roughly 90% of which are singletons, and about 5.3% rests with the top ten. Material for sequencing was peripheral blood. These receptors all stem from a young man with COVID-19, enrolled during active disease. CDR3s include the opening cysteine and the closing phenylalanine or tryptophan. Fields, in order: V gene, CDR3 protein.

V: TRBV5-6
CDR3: CASSSDRGIPEAFF

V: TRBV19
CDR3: CASTLDRAYSNQPQHF

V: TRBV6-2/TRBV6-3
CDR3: CASSPTGGGTEAFF

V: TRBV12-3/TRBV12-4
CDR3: CASSLKDTQYF

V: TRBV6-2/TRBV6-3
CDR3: CASSQRISGLPQRETQYF

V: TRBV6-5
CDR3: CASWDTQETQYF

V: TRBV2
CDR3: CASKGTSGVNTDTQYF

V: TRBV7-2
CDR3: CASSADKLAPRTGELFF

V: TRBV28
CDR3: CASTPTVGLEKLFF

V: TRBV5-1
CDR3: CASSLGQGAREQFF

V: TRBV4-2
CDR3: CASSQERVTGELFF

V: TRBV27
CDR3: CASSLSWALELTSGRANEQFF

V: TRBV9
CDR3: CASRGHRSTDTQYF

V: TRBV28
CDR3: CASRLTTGTGDEKLFF

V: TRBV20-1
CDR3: CSASRWDREINQPQHF

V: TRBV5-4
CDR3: CASSQGQGAQNSPLHF

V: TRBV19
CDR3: CASSQTRDSLGKLFF

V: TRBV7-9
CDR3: CASTLSTGPHRNTEAFF

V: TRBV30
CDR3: CAWSDPPETSGSSYEQYF

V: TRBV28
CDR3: CASSTAGMNLRKLFF

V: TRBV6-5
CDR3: CAPTNTGELFF

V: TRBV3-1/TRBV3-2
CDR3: CASSQDLSDEQYF

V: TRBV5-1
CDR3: CASSLGQGSSGNTIYF

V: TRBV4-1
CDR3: CASSQVAGPSTDTQYF

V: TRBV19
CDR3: CASSRGGQGNQPQHF

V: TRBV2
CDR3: CASGTGGPETQYF

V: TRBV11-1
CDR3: CASSPTPAGSFGGYTF

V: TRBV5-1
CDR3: CASSPTGTTNEKLFF

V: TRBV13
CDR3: CASSFGDREREQYF

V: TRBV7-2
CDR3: CASRSGQGGHQPQHF

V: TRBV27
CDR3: CASSLQGVLSTEAFF

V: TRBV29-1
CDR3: CSVVGTRGSEGQFF

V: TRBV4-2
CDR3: CASSPGVNEQFF

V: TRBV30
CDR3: CAWSAGLPYNEQFF

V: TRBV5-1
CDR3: CASSPPLDASTDTQYF